This T cell receptor beta chain was identified in a study of siplizumab effects on memory and regulatory T cells. Germline V gene lookup returns CDR1 SQVTM and CDR2 ANQGSEA. Trimming shortened V by 2 bases and J by 3 bases, and 7 bases separated the two germline ends. There are 12 residues in the CDR3. Study conclusions and caveats: Alloreactive sequences traceable to unstimulated CD4+ memory cells declined significantly under siplizumab. Naive-or-memory phenotypes were unassignable for roughly 75-96% of proliferating CD4+ or CD8+ clones. The study found that mappable alloreactive CD4+ clones averaged roughly 70% Treg-derived with siplizumab and about 26% in controls.

Around 94,000 TCR templates underwent assay in each sample. TCRdb's copy holds only in-frame clones and misses some; the assay was immunoSEQ multiplex PCR. The data show 57,000 or so clones, approximately 95% seen once. Remarks on this clone: Its antigen is as yet unknown.

The sequence was collected from a human donor in good health. This chain connects TRBV29-1 to TRBJ2-5; D not certain. The sequenced sample was CD8+ T cells sorted from blood. The CDR3 DNA reads as TGCAGCGTTGAACCGCAGGAAGAGACCCAGTACTTC. Its protein product is CSVEPQEETQYF.